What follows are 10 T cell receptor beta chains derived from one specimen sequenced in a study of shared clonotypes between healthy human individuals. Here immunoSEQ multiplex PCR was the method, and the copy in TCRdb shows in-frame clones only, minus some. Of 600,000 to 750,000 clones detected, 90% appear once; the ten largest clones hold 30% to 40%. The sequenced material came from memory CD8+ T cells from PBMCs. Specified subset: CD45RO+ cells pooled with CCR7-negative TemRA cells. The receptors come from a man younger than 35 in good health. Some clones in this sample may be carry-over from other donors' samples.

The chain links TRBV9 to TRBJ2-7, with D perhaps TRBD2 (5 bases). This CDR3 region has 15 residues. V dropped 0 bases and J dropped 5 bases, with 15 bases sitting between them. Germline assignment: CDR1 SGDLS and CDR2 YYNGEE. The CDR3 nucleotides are TGTGCCAGCAGCGTAGCCGGGATCAACGGAAACGAGCAGTACTTC. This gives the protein CASSVAGINGNEQYF.

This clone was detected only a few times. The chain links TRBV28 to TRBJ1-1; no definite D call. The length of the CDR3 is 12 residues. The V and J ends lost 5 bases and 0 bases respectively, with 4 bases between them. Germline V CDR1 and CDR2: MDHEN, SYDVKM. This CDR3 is CASSGVNTEAFF. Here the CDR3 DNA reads TGTGCCAGCAGTGGAGTGAACACTGAAGCTTTCTTT. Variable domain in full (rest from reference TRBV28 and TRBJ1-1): DVKVTQSSRYLVKRTGEKVFLECVQDMDHENMFWYRQDPGLGLRLIYFSYDVKMKEKGDIPEGYSVSREKKERFSLILESASTNQTSMYLCASSGVNTEAFFGQGTRLTVV.

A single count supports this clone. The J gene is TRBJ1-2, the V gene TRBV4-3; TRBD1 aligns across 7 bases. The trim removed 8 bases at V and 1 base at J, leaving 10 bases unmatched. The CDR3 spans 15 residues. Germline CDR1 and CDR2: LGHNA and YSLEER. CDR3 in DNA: TGCGCCAGCCAACCGAAACGACAGGGTAACTATGGCTACACCTTC. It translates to CASQPKRQGNYGYTF.

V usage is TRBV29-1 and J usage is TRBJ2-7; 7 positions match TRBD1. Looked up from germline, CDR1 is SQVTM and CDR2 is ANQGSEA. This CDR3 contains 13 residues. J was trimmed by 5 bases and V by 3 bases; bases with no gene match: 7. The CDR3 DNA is TGCAGCGTTGAGGGCAGGGGGTTTGACGAGCAGTACTTC. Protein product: CSVEGRGFDEQYF.

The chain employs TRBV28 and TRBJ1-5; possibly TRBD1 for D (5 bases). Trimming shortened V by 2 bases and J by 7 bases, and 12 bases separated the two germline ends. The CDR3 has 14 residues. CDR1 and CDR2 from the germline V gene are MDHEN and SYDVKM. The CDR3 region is CASSLRGAIQPQHF. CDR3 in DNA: TGTGCCAGCAGTTTAAGAGGGGCGATCCAGCCCCAGCATTTT.

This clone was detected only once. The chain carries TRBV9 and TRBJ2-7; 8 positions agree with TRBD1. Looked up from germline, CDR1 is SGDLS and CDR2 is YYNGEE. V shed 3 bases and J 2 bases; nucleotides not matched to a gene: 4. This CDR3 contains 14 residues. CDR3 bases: TGTGCCAGCAGCGCCGGGACAGGTACCTACGAGCAGTACTTC. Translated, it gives CASSAGTGTYEQYF.

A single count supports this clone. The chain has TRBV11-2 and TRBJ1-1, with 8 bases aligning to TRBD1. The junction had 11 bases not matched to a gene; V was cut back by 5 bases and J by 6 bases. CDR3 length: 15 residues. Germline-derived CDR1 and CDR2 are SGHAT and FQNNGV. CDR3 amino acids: CASSPYQGAGAEAFF. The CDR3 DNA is TGTGCCAGCAGCCCTTATCAGGGGGCTGGGGCTGAAGCTTTCTTT.

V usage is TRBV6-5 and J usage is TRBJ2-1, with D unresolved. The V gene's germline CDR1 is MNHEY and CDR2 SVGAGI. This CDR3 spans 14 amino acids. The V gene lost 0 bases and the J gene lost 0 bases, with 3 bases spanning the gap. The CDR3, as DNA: TGTGCCAGCAGTTACTCGGTCTCCTACAATGAGCAGTTCTTC. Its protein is CASSYSVSYNEQFF.

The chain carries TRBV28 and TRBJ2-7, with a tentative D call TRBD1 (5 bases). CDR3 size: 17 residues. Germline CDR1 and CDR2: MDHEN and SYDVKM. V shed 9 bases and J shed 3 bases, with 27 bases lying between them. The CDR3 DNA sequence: TGTGCCAGTGATCAGGGCCGCCTCGTACGGAGCCTCTACGAGCAGTACTTC. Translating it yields CASDQGRLVRSLYEQYF.

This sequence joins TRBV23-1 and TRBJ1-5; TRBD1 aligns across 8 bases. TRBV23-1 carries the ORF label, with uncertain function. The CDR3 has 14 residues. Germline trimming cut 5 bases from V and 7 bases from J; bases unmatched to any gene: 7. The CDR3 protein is CASSKGQVRQPQHF. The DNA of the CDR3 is TGCGCCAGCAGTAAGGGACAGGTGAGACAGCCCCAGCATTTT.